Shown below are 27 T cell receptor beta chains from a single sample sequenced in a study of regulatory T cells in long-lasting Graves disease. Time point meaning: newly diagnosed GD, antithyroid drugs for less than 3 months. PBMC-derived RNA was used for the TCR library. For TCR beta, libraries came from iRepertoire HTBI primers and Arm-PCR of CDR3 regions. One entry per CDR3 protein, called by TCRdb with MiXCR from the multiplex PCR reads. The sample has 450,000 to 650,000 distinct CDR3 sequences, 15% to 20% seen once. These data also formed part of another study, on T cells in Graves' hyperthyroidism and ophthalmopathy.

The sample here was peripheral blood mononuclear cells (PBMCs), taken at new diagnosis, from a patient treated with antithyroid drugs. The receptors come from a middle-aged woman with Graves disease.

This clonotype was found a few times. The chain combines TRBV11-2 with TRBJ1-2; 7 bases align to TRBD1. Germline V gene lookup returns CDR1 SGHAT and CDR2 FQNNGV. The length of the CDR3 is 17 residues. Trimming at V came to 6 bases and at J to 2 bases, leaving 15 bases not matched to a gene. The DNA of the CDR3 is TGTGCCAGCAGAATCCCTGGACAGGCGGAAAGGAACTATGGCTACACCTTC. As protein: CASRIPGQAERNYGYTF. The variable domain in full, completed from reference TRBV11-2 and TRBJ1-2, reads EAGVAQSPRYKIIEKRQSVAFWCNPISGHATLYWYQQILGQGPKLLIQFQNNGVVDDSQLPKDRFSAERLKGVDSTLKIQPAKLEDSAVYLCASRIPGQAERNYGYTFGSGTRLTVV.

Concerning this clonotype itself: A much larger clone sits a single nucleotide away, making a read error possible. This rearrangement joins TRBV6-1 to TRBJ2-2; D perhaps matches TRBD1 (7 bases). The ends were cut back, 6 bases at V and 4 bases at J, with 12 bases in the middle. Germline V lookup: CDR1 MNHNS, CDR2 SASEGT. The CDR3 is 14 amino acids. CDR3 DNA sequence: TGTGCCAGCAGCAACAGGGGAGGCACCGGGGAGCTGTTTTTT. The encoded protein is CASSNRGGTGELFF.

Comment on this clonotype: This may stem from a read error, because a much larger clone lies one nucleotide away. The chain combines TRBV7-8 with TRBJ1-6, with a weak D call TRBD1 (5 bases). The germline V gene has CDR1 SGHVS and CDR2 FQNEAQ. This CDR3 is 16 amino acids long. CDR3 coding DNA: TGTGCCAGCAGCCGATTCCTGGGGCTTGAGAATTCACCCCTCTACTTT. Residues: CASSRFLGLENSPLYF.

This clonotype showed up many times. The rearrangement joins TRBV7-8 to TRBJ2-7, with D perhaps TRBD1 or TRBD2 (5 bases each). The CDR3 spans 13 residues. V lost 8 bases and J lost 1, with 12 bases in between. The germline V gene encodes CDR1 SGHVS and CDR2 FQNEAQ. In DNA form, the CDR3 reads TGTGCCAGCGCTTTGGGGGAATCCTACGAGCAGTACTTC. This encodes CASALGESYEQYF.

There are many counts of this clonotype. This chain connects TRBV20-1 to TRBJ2-7; no reliable D call. The CDR3 totals 12 residues. V was cut by 3 bases and J by 3 bases, with 9 bases left in between. Germline lookup yields CDR1 DFQATT and CDR2 SNEGSKA (reference sequence). This chain's CDR3 is CSASSSVYEQYF. Written as DNA, the CDR3 is TGCAGTGCTAGTTCGAGCGTCTACGAGCAGTACTTC.

This clonotype was seen at least ten times. The rearrangement uses TRBV12-3 or TRBV12-4 and TRBJ1-1; D ambiguous. V lost 5 bases and J lost 0, with 19 bases in between. The CDR3 covers 17 residues. The CDR3 spells CASSNDVGGYMNTEAFF. The CDR3 DNA is TGTGCCAGCAGTAACGACGTTGGAGGGTACATGAACACTGAAGCTTTCTTT.

At least ten counts were recorded for this clonotype. J is TRBJ2-1 and V is TRBV6-2 or TRBV6-3; 9 nucleotides line up with TRBD1. Germline V gives CDR1 MNHEY, CDR2 SVGEGT. V gave up 8 bases and J gave up 4 bases; unmatched junction bases: 9. This CDR3 has 15 residues. Here the CDR3 reads CASSGTGWVYNEQFF. The CDR3 DNA reads TGTGCCAGCTCCGGGACAGGGTGGGTTTACAATGAGCAGTTCTTC.

This clonotype was observed a few times. The CDR3 DNA reads TGCAGTGCTATGGGACAGGGGTTGTCCCTTTATGGCTACACCTTC. This encodes CSAMGQGLSLYGYTF. V usage is TRBV20-1 and J usage is TRBJ1-2; 10 bases are shared with TRBD1. With 4 bases clipped from V and 5 bases from J, the junction kept 10 bases outside the gene matches. The germline gives CDR1 DFQATT, CDR2 SNEGSKA (reference sequence). This CDR3 has 15 amino acids.

The V gene is TRBV28, the J gene TRBJ2-2; D not resolved. The CDR3 runs 17 residues. CDR1 MDHEN and CDR2 SYDVKM come from the germline V gene. V was clipped by 1 base and J by 4 bases, with 16 bases between them. CDR3: CASSLYYGRTTTGELFF. In DNA, the CDR3 is TGTGCCAGCAGTTTATATTACGGACGGACGACCACCGGGGAGCTGTTTTTT.

The CDR3 spells CAIRQGAWYGYTF. The CDR3 nucleotides read TGTGCCATCCGACAGGGGGCATGGTATGGCTACACCTTC. The chain uses TRBV28 and TRBJ1-2; 10 nucleotides line up with TRBD1. V was clipped by 10 bases and J by 5 bases; unmatched bases: 7. The germline CDR1 and CDR2 sequences are MDHEN and SYDVKM. This CDR3 region has 13 residues.

This clonotype was detected only a few times. At one of its ends the junction is not consistent with the germline gene, which may arise from a read error. The chain uses TRBV6-1 and TRBJ1-1; D might be TRBD1 (5 bases). CDR1 MNHNS and CDR2 SASEGT come from the germline V gene. This CDR3 has 14 amino acids. CDR3 loop: CASSEKPFGTETFF. Written as DNA, the CDR3 is TGTGCCAGCAGTGAAAAACCCTTCGGGACTGAAACTTTCTTT.

The V gene is TRBV19, the J gene TRBJ2-1; possibly TRBD2 for D (6 bases). Per the germline V gene, CDR1 is LNHDA and CDR2 is SQIVND (reference sequence). This CDR3 region has 15 residues. Trimming pared 4 bases from V and 4 bases from J, leaving 14 bases between. The chain's CDR3 is CASSTPLAPYNEQFF. CDR3 DNA sequence: TGTGCCAGTAGTACTCCACTAGCCCCTTACAATGAGCAGTTCTTC.

This clonotype was recorded many times. The chain combines TRBV11-2 with TRBJ2-3; D possibly corresponds to TRBD2 (5 bases). Near its end, the DNA agrees better with TRBJ2-5, so the J call may be wrong. CDR1 and CDR2 (germline): SGHAT, FQNNGV. The CDR3 length is 15 residues. DNA for the CDR3: TGTGCCAGCAGCCTGGCCAGGAGAGGGTCAGAGACCCAGTACTTC. Translated: CASSLARRGSETQYF.

CDR3 in DNA: TGCGCCAGCAGTGAGTACCAGGGAAATTCACCCCTCCACTTT. Its protein is CASSEYQGNSPLHF. The chain links TRBV10-2 to TRBJ1-6, with TRBD1 as a possible D gene (5 bases). Germline CDR1 WSHSY, CDR2 SAAADI. V gave up 1 base and J gave up 7 bases, with 8 bases separating them. The CDR3 runs to 14 residues.

In this sample, this clonotype turned up many times. The chain employs TRBV3-1 and TRBJ1-1; D uncertain. Trimming removed 0 bases at V and 10 bases at J, with 12 bases between. Germline V gene data show CDR1 as LGHDT and CDR2 as YNNKEL (reference sequence). There are 13 residues in the CDR3. This CDR3 reads CASSQDLRAGAFF. In DNA, the CDR3 is TGTGCCAGCAGCCAAGACCTCCGGGCCGGAGCTTTCTTT.

This clonotype was seen at least ten times. The chain employs TRBV6-1 and TRBJ2-5; 8 bases match TRBD2. This CDR3 comprises 14 residues. The V and J ends lost 8 bases and 5 bases, in that order; junction bases with no gene match: 10. Germline V lookup: CDR1 MNHNS, CDR2 SASEGT. CDR3 sequence reads: CASRSLGGGETQYF. DNA of the CDR3: TGTGCCAGCCGCTCGCTCGGGGGGGGTGAGACCCAGTACTTC.

The genes are TRBV12-3 or TRBV12-4 and TRBJ1-2; 9 bases match TRBD1. The V and J ends lost 5 bases and 2 bases, in that order; junction bases with no gene match: 9. The CDR3 spans 16 residues. The CDR3 DNA is TGTGCCAGCAGTCCACTGACAGGGGGGGGGAACTATGGCTACACCTTC. This encodes CASSPLTGGGNYGYTF.

This clonotype appeared a few times. CDR3 amino acids: CASSPLAGTPDVELFF. CDR3 in DNA: TGTGCCAGCAGCCCCCTTGCCGGGACACCGGACGTGGAGCTGTTTTTT. The rearrangement joins TRBV3-1 to TRBJ2-2, with D perhaps TRBD1 (6 bases). The CDR3 totals 16 residues. In germline, CDR1 is LGHDT, CDR2 YNNKEL (reference sequence). V lost 4 bases and J 10 bases, leaving 22 bases between the germline ends. The full variable domain, rest sourced from reference TRBV3-1 and TRBJ2-2, is DTAVSQTPKYLVTQMGNDKSIKCEQNLGHDTMYWYKQDSKKFLKIMFSYNNKELIINETVPNRFSPKSPDKAHLNLHINSLELGDSAVYFCASSPLAGTPDVELFFGEGSRLTVL.

The chain uses TRBV19 and TRBJ1-5, with D tentatively TRBD1 (6 bases). CDR1 LNHDA and CDR2 SQIVND come from the germline V gene (reference sequence). The CDR3 has 14 amino acids. V was clipped by 10 bases and J by 5 bases, with 18 bases between them. CDR3 nucleotides: TGTGCCACTACCCGGGGAGGGGGGCATCAGCCCCAGCATTTT. Its protein is CATTRGGGHQPQHF.

V usage is TRBV15 and J usage is TRBJ1-3, with D possibly being TRBD1 (6 bases). Germline CDR1 and CDR2: LNHNV and YYDKDF (reference sequence). The V and J ends lost 1 base and 3 bases respectively, with 16 bases between them. The CDR3 covers 17 residues. CDR3 protein: CATSRGVQGHLGNTIYF. For the CDR3, the DNA is TGTGCCACCAGCAGAGGGGTCCAGGGACACCTTGGAAACACCATATATTTT.

This clonotype was counted only a few times. V is TRBV10-3 and J is TRBJ2-3, with D perhaps matching TRBD2 (6 bases). This CDR3 spans 15 amino acids. Per germline, CDR1 ENHRY and CDR2 SYGVKD. Trimming shortened V by 4 bases and J by 1 base, and 12 bases separated the two germline ends. CDR3 bases: TGTGCCATCAGTGGGGAACCGGGGGGCACAGATACGCAGTATTTT. This codes for CAISGEPGGTDTQYF.

This clonotype was recorded many times. V gene TRBV12-3 or TRBV12-4 combines with J gene TRBJ2-3; no firm D call. This CDR3 comprises 15 residues. V lost 5 bases, J lost 0 bases, and 12 bases lay in between. This chain's CDR3 is CASSTPVASTDTQYF. CDR3 coding DNA: TGTGCCAGCAGTACTCCGGTTGCGAGCACAGATACGCAGTATTTT.

At least ten counts were recorded for this clonotype. CDR3 DNA sequence: TGTGCCAGTGATTTACAGGGGTGGGCAGATACGCAGTATTTT. It specifies CASDLQGWADTQYF. The chain couples TRBV7-9 to TRBJ2-3; 7 bases fit TRBD1. Germline values: CDR1 SEHNR, CDR2 FQNEAQ (reference sequence). This CDR3 is built from 14 residues. The J segment lost 4 bases and the V segment lost 9 bases, leaving 10 bases of the junction unmatched.

This clonotype was seen more than once but under ten times. The chain combines TRBV11-2 with TRBJ1-6, with a tentative D call TRBD1 (5 bases). The CDR3 is 17 amino acids. The ends were cut back, 5 bases at V and 7 bases at J, with 21 bases in the middle. Germline V gene sequence: CDR1 SGHAT, CDR2 FQNNGV. DNA of the CDR3: TGTGCCAGCAGCCCCGGAAGATGGGGCGCAGAGAATTCACCCCTCCACTTT. It is translated as CASSPGRWGAENSPLHF.

The chain joins TRBV4-1 to TRBJ1-5, with D perhaps matching TRBD1 (6 bases). There are 15 residues in the CDR3. The germline V and J ends were trimmed by 4 bases and 0 bases, with 10 bases remaining between them. Germline CDR1 is MGHRA and CDR2 is YSYEKL. As DNA, the CDR3 is TGCGCCAGCAGCCCACGACAGGATAGCAATCAGCCCCAGCATTTT. Residues: CASSPRQDSNQPQHF.

This clonotype was seen ten or more times. J is TRBJ2-1 and V is TRBV2, with a tentative D call TRBD1 (5 bases). CDR1 and CDR2 from the germline V gene are SNHLY and FYNNEI. This CDR3 has 13 amino acids. The CDR3 nucleotides read TGTGCAGCGACAGACAGAACCTACAATGAGCAGTTCTTC. It encodes CAATDRTYNEQFF. The full variable domain, with the rest looked up from reference TRBV2 and TRBJ2-1, is EPEVTQTPSHQVTQMGQEVILRCVPISNHLYFYWYRQILGQKVEFLVSFYNNEISEKSEIFDDQFSVERPDGSNFTLKIRSTKLEDSAMYFCAATDRTYNEQFFGPGTRLTVL.

A single count supports this clonotype. The junction shows a germline mismatch at one end, possibly a read error. This chain uses TRBV5-1 with TRBJ2-6; 10 bases are shared with TRBD1. CDR1 is SGHRS and CDR2 is YFSETQ in the germline V gene. The CDR3 sequence is 17 residues long. DNA of the CDR3: TGCGCCAGCAGCGGGACAGGGGCTTTCTCTGGGGCCAACGCCCTGACTTTC. Residues: CASSGTGAFSGANALTF.